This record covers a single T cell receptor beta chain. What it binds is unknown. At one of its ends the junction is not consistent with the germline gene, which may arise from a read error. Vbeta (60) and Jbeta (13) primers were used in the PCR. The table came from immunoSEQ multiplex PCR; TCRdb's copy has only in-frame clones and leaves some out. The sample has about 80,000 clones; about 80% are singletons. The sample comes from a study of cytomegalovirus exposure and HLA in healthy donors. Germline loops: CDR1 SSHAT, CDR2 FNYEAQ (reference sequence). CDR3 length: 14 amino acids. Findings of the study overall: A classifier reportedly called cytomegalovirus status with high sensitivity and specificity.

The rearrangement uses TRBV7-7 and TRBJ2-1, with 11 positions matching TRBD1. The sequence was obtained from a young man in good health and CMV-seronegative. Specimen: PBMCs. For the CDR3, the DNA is TGTGCTAGCAGCTCCGGGACAGGGGGCAATGAGCAGTTCTTC. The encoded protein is CASSSGTGGNEQFF.